This TCR beta chain was retrieved from a study of blood T cell repertoires in COVID-19. Per the authors' pipeline: By means of reference gene primer amplification, nucleated cell counts were estimated. The data were produced by immunoSEQ multiplex PCR, yet TCRdb's version contains in-frame clones alone and is incomplete. V and J calls and clone size follow that table, whereas D and trimming were derived from the DNA. The sample holds about 200,000 clones, around four fifths seen once. Germline V lookup: CDR1 SGHAT, CDR2 FQNNGV. This CDR3 has 15 amino acids. The V segment lost 5 bases and the J segment 4 bases; nucleotides outside the gene matches: 10.

The origin of this receptor is a man aged 60 to 75 with COVID-19, enrolled during active disease. V and J are TRBV11-2 and TRBJ1-1; 7 bases line up with TRBD1. Material: peripheral blood. The CDR3 nucleotides read TGTGCCAGCAGCACCCGACAGGGAAAGGGCACTGAAGCTTTCTTT. This sequence encodes CASSTRQGKGTEAFF.